This entry is about one T cell receptor (beta chain). The data stem from a study of Ad26.COV2.S vaccination and SARS-CoV-2 variants. At the level of the study: Into the muscle, Ad26.COV2.S was dosed once or twice, 56 days apart.

Data came from immunoSEQ multiplex PCR; TCRdb stores just in-frame clones and leaves some out. The sample carries 300,000 to 350,000 clones, 75% to 90% recorded once. The CDR3 spans 14 residues. Trimming stripped 0 bases from V and 1 base from J, with 8 bases between. The germline V gene encodes CDR1 SGHRS and CDR2 YFSETQ. The treatment here: approximately 18 received Ad26.COV2.S at low or high dose, single or two shots; about 5 received placebo; per-sample allocation not given. Vaccine and placebo recipients were sampled on day 63 after the first injection. The sequence was collected from a person between 18 and 65 years old who received the Ad26.COV2.S COVID-19 vaccine or a placebo. This chain joins TRBV5-1 and TRBJ2-7; no clear D gene. This material consisted of peripheral blood, taken in a trial of Ad26.COV2.S vaccine versus placebo. Written as DNA, the CDR3 is TGCGCCAGCAGCTTGGGGACGGAATCCTACGAGCAGTACTTC. This sequence encodes CASSLGTESYEQYF.